The 9 T cell receptor beta chains listed next were all sequenced from one sample in a study of T cell repertoires in cytomegalovirus infection. TCRdb processed the reads anew with MiXCR; each CDR3 protein has one entry. The profile shows around 750,000 distinct CDR3 sequences, 30% to 35% of them singletons. These receptors lack a known antigen. Specimen: cultured CD8+ T cells from PBMCs, collected from culture after CMV antigen stimulation. These receptor sequences come from a human donor in good health (CMV status not recorded). Some clones in this sample may be carry-over from other donors' samples.

The CDR3 loop reads CASERGNTAYNEQFF. The CDR3 DNA reads TGTGCCAGCGAAAGGGGGAATACCGCCTACAATGAGCAGTTCTTC. The rearrangement links TRBV2 to TRBJ2-1; weak D call: TRBD1 (6 bases). V shed 8 bases and J shed 2 bases, with 16 bases lying between them. The CDR3 runs 15 residues. Germline V gene data show CDR1 as SNHLY and CDR2 as FYNNEI. Full variable domain (outside the CDR3, taken from reference TRBV2 and TRBJ2-1): EPEVTQTPSHQVTQMGQEVILRCVPISNHLYFYWYRQILGQKVEFLVSFYNNEISEKSEIFDDQFSVERPDGSNFTLKIRSTKLEDSAMYFCASERGNTAYNEQFFGPGTRLTVL.

This clonotype turned up a few times. This chain uses TRBV7-3 with TRBJ2-3; perhaps D is TRBD1 or TRBD2 (5 bases each). The length of the CDR3 is 15 residues. Trimming pared 2 bases from V and 6 bases from J, leaving 15 bases between. The germline gives CDR1 SGHTA, CDR2 FQGTGA. The CDR3 DNA is TGTGCCAGCAGCTTAGGCCAGGGACGTGGCGATACGCAGTATTTT. Translating gives CASSLGQGRGDTQYF.

The rearrangement links TRBV12-3 or TRBV12-4 to TRBJ1-5; D is ambiguous. The CDR3 sequence is 14 residues long. V was trimmed by 3 bases and J by 3 bases, leaving 9 bases between them. The CDR3 DNA follows: TGTGCCAGCAGTTTTTCAATGGTCAATCAGCCCCAGCATTTT. It encodes CASSFSMVNQPQHF.

The rearrangement links TRBV12-3 or TRBV12-4 to TRBJ1-3, with D unresolved. The CDR3 loop spans 16 amino acids. Deletions cut 1 base from V and 0 bases from J, with 10 bases between. The CDR3 sequence: CASSLGASSSGNTIYF. The CDR3 DNA reads TGTGCCAGCAGTTTAGGGGCTTCAAGCTCTGGAAACACCATATATTTT.

This chain links TRBV27 with TRBJ2-3, with D perhaps TRBD1 or TRBD2 (5 bases each). The CDR3 totals 13 residues. The V end lost 8 bases, the J end lost 4 bases, and 13 bases lay between the germline ends. Germline V gene data show CDR1 as MNHEY and CDR2 as SMNVEV (reference sequence). CDR3 loop: CASGLGRADTQYF. DNA for the CDR3: TGTGCCAGCGGCCTGGGGCGGGCAGATACGCAGTATTTT.

In this sample, this clonotype turned up a few times. The gene calls are TRBV7-2 and TRBJ2-1, with 7 bases lining up with TRBD1. The CDR3 spans 11 residues. V shed 6 bases, J shed 12 bases, and the junction held 5 bases outside the gene matches. Germline CDR1 is SGHTA and CDR2 is FQGNSA. DNA of the CDR3: TGTGCCAGCAGTCTGACAGGGAGGCAGTTCTTC. It encodes CASSLTGRQFF.

This chain uses TRBV20-1 with TRBJ2-2; 10 positions agree with TRBD1. Germline V gene data show CDR1 as DFQATT and CDR2 as SNEGSKA (reference sequence). This CDR3 has 14 amino acids. V gave up 5 bases and J gave up 2 bases; unmatched junction bases: 2. The CDR3 is CSAWDRGNTGELFF. DNA for the CDR3: TGCAGTGCTTGGGACAGGGGCAACACCGGGGAGCTGTTTTTT.

This clonotype was counted only a few times. V usage is TRBV10-3 and J usage is TRBJ2-3; TRBD2 aligns across 8 bases. CDR1 is ENHRY and CDR2 is SYGVKD in the germline V gene. V shed 6 bases and J 2 bases; nucleotides not matched to a gene: 19. This CDR3 has 19 amino acids. CDR3 loop: CAIRTRDPTGGGDTDTQYF. CDR3 nucleotides: TGTGCCATCAGGACCCGGGACCCGACGGGAGGGGGGGACACAGATACGCAGTATTTT.

This rearrangement joins TRBV3-1 to TRBJ2-5; TRBD2 matches at 9 bases. The CDR3 extends over 15 amino acids. Germline values: CDR1 LGHDT, CDR2 YNNKEL (reference sequence). Trimming removed 6 bases from V and 0 bases from J; junction bases left unmatched: 5. CDR3 DNA: TGTGCCAGCAGGTCCAGCGGGGGGTACCAAGAGACCCAGTACTTC. Amino acid sequence: CASRSSGGYQETQYF.